This T cell receptor beta chain was observed in a study of T cell changes during pregnancy in multiple sclerosis. Sequencing used immunoSEQ multiplex PCR; TCRdb keeps in-frame clones, though not all of them. The data show 25,000 to 30,000 clones, with approximately 88% seen just once and roughly 0.58% held by the top ten. The TCR comes from a female donor in good health, enrolled as a control in a pregnancy study. The sequencing used CD4+ T cells from peripheral blood mononuclear cells, collected in the first trimester of pregnancy.

CDR3 DNA sequence: TGTGCCAGCAGCCCCCAAGACAGGGTAGAGACCCAGTACTTC. Amino acids: CASSPQDRVETQYF. The rearrangement uses TRBV13 and TRBJ2-5; 7 bases agree with TRBD1. With 5 bases clipped from V and 4 bases from J, the junction kept 7 bases outside the gene matches. The CDR3 is 14 amino acids. CDR1 PRHDT and CDR2 FYEKMQ come from the germline V gene (reference sequence).